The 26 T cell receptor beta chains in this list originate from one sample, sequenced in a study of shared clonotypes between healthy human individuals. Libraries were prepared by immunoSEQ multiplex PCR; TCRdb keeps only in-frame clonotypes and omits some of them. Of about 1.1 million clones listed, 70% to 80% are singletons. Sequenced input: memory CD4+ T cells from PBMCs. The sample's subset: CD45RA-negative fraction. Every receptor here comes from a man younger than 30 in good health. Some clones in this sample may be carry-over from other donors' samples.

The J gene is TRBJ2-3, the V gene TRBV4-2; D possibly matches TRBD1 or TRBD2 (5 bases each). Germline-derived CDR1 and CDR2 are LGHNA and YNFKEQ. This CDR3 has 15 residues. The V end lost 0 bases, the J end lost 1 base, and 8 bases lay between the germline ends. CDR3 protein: CASSQDLGGTDTQYF. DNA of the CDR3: TGTGCCAGCAGCCAAGATCTGGGGGGCACAGATACGCAGTATTTT.

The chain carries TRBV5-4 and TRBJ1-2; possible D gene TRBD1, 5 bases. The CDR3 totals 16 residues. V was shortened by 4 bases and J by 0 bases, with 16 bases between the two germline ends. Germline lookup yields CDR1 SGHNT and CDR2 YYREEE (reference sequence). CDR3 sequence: CASSKRRDGSNYGYTF. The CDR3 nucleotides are TGTGCCAGCAGCAAGCGCCGGGACGGATCTAACTATGGCTACACCTTC. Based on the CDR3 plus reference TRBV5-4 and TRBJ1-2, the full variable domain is ETGVTQSPTHLIKTRGQQVTLRCSSQSGHNTVSWYQQALGQGPQFIFQYYREEENGRGNFPPRFSGLQFPNYSSELNVNALELDDSALYLCASSKRRDGSNYGYTFGSGTRLTVV.

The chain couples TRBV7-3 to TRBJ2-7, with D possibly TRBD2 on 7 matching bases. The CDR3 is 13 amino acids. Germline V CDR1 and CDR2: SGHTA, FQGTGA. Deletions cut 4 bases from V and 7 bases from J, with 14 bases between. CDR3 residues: CASSSLRGGEQYF. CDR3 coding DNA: TGTGCCAGCAGCTCCCTAAGGGGGGGAGAGCAGTACTTC.

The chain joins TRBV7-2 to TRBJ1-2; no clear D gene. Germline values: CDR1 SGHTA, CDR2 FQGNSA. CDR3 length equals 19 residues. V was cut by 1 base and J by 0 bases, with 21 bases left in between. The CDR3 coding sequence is TGTGCCAGCAGCTTAGTTCCACCCAGGCCATACATCTCTAACTATGGCTACACCTTC. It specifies CASSLVPPRPYISNYGYTF.

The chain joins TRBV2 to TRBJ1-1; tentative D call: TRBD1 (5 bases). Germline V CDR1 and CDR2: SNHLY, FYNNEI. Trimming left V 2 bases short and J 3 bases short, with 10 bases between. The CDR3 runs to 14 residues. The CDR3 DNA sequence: TGTGCCAGCAGTGAATGGGGGGGAGACACTGAAGCTTTCTTT. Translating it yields CASSEWGGDTEAFF.

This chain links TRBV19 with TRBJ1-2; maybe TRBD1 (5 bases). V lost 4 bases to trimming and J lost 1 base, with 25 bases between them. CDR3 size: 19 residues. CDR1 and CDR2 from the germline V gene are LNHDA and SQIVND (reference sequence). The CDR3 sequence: CASSTVIRGTPKSNYGYTF. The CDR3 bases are TGTGCCAGTAGTACAGTTATCCGCGGGACGCCGAAAAGTAACTATGGCTACACCTTC.

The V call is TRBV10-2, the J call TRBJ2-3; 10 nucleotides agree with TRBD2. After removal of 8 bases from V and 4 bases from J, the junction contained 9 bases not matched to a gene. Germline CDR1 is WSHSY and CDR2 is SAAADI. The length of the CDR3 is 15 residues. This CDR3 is CASQREGPYADTQYF. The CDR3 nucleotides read TGCGCCAGCCAGCGGGAGGGTCCCTATGCAGATACGCAGTATTTT.

The CDR3 nucleotides are TGCGCCAGCAGCCAAGATTCGAGGACAGGGAGCTTTAACTATGGCTACACCTTC. Protein product: CASSQDSRTGSFNYGYTF. This rearrangement joins TRBV4-1 to TRBJ1-2, with TRBD1 matching 8 bases. The CDR3 has 18 residues. In germline, CDR1 is MGHRA, CDR2 YSYEKL. V shed 0 bases and J 1 base; nucleotides not matched to a gene: 10.

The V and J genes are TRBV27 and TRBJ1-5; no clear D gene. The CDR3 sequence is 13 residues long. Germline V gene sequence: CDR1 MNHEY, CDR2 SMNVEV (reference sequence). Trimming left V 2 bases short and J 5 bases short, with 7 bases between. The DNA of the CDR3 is TGTGCCAGCAGTTTAATCTTCGATCAGCCCCAGCATTTT. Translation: CASSLIFDQPQHF.

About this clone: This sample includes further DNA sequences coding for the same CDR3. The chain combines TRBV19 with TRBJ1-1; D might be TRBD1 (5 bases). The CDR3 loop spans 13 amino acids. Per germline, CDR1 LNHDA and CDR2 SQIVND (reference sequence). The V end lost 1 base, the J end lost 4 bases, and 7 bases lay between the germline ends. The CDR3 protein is CASSIVGGTEAFF. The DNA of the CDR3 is TGTGCCAGTAGTATAGTGGGGGGCACTGAAGCTTTCTTT.

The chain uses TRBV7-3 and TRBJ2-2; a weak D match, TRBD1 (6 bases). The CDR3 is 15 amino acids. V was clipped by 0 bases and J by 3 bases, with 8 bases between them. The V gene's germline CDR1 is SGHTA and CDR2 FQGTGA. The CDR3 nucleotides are TGTGCCAGCAGCTTAACACCAGGGGACACCGGGGAGCTGTTTTTT. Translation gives CASSLTPGDTGELFF.

CDR3 sequence: CASSLGILATNEKLFF. The CDR3, as DNA: TGTGCCAGCAGTTTGGGCATCCTCGCAACTAATGAAAAACTGTTTTTT. The chain recombines TRBV28 with TRBJ1-4; the D is unclear. Per the germline V gene, CDR1 is MDHEN and CDR2 is SYDVKM. The CDR3 runs to 16 residues. Trimming took 3 bases from V and 0 from J, leaving 11 bases between them.

CDR3 DNA sequence: TGTGCCAGCAGCCCCGACCGCCTAGGTACCGGGGAGCTGTTTTTT. This encodes CASSPDRLGTGELFF. This chain joins TRBV4-2 and TRBJ2-2; D is unclear. The CDR3 length is 15 residues. V lost 4 bases to trimming and J lost 5 bases, with 14 bases between them. Per the germline V gene, CDR1 is LGHNA and CDR2 is YNFKEQ.

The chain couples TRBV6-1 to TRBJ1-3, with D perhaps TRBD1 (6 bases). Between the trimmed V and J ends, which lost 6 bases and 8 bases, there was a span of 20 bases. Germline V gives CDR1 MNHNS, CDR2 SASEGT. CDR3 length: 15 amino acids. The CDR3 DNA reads TGTGCCAGCAGCCAACTACAGGGTTTCCTCTACACCATATATTTT. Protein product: CASSQLQGFLYTIYF.

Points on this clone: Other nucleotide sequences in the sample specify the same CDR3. This CDR3 is CASSLEGTYNEQFF. In DNA, the CDR3 is TGTGCCAGCAGCTTAGAGGGTACCTACAATGAGCAGTTCTTC. V and J are TRBV7-9 and TRBJ2-1; the D is unclear. Germline V CDR1 and CDR2: SEHNR, FQNEAQ (reference sequence). This CDR3 is 14 amino acids long. Trimming took off 1 base at V and 2 bases at J, with 6 bases between the two ends.

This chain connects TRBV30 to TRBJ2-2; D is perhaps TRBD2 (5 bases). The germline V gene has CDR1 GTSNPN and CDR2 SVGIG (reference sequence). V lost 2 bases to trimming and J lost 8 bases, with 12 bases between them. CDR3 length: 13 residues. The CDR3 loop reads CAWSLIWRGELFF. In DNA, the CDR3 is TGTGCCTGGAGTCTAATATGGAGGGGGGAGCTGTTTTTT.

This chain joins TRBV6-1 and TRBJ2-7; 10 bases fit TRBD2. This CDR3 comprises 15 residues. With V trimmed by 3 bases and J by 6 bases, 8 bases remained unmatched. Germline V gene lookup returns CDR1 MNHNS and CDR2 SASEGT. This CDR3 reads CASSDISGRLPEQYF. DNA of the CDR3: TGTGCCAGCAGTGACATTAGCGGGAGGTTACCCGAGCAGTACTTC.

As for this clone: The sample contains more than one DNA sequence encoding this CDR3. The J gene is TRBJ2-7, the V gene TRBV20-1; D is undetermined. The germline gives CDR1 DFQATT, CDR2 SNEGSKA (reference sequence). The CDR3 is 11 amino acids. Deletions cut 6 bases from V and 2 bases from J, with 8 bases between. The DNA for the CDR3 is TGCAGTGCCTCACGGACCTACGAGCAGTACTTC. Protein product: CSASRTYEQYF.

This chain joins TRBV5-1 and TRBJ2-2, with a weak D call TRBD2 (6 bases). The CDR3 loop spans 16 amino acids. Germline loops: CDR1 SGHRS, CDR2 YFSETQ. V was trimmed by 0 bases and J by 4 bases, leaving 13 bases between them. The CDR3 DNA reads TGCGCCAGCAGCTTGGAGCGGGCAGGGCGCACCGGGGAGCTGTTTTTT. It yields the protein CASSLERAGRTGELFF.

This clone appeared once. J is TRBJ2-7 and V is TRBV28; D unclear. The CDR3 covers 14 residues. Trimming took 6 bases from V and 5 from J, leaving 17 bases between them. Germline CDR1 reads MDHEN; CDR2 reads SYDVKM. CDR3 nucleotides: TGTGCCAGCAGCGACTTGGACGCCCTCCACGAGCAGTACTTC. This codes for CASSDLDALHEQYF. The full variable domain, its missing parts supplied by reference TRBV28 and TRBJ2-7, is DVKVTQSSRYLVKRTGEKVFLECVQDMDHENMFWYRQDPGLGLRLIYFSYDVKMKEKGDIPEGYSVSREKKERFSLILESASTNQTSMYLCASSDLDALHEQYFGPGTRLTVT.

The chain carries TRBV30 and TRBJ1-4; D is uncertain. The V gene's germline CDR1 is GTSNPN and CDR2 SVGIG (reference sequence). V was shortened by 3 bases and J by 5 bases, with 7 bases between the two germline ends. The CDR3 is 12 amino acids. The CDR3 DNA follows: TGTGCCTGGAGCCTACGGAATGAAAAACTGTTTTTT. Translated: CAWSLRNEKLFF.

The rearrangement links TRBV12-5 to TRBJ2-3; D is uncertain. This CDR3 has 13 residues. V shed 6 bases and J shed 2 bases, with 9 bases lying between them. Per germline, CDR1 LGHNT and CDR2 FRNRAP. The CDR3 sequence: CASGFPNTDTQYF. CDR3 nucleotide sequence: TGTGCTAGTGGGTTCCCAAACACAGATACGCAGTATTTT. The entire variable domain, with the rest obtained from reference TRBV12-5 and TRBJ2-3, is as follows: DARVTQTPRHKVTEMGQEVTMRCQPILGHNTVFWYRQTMMQGLELLAYFRNRAPLDDSGMPKDRFSAEMPDATLATLKIQPSEPRDSAVYFCASGFPNTDTQYFGPGTRLTVL.

Here the CDR3 DNA reads TGTGCCAGCAGCCTCCGCCCCCAAGAGACCCAGTACTTC. Translation: CASSLRPQETQYF. The chain couples TRBV9 to TRBJ2-5; D is unclear. The V end was cut by 4 bases, the J end by 1 base, with 8 bases between. This CDR3 has 13 amino acids. Germline V gene sequence: CDR1 SGDLS, CDR2 YYNGEE.

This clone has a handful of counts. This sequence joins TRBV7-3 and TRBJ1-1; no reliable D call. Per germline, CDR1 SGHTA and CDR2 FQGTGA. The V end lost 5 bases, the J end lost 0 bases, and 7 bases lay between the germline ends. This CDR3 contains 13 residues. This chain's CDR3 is CASSTGLNTEAFF. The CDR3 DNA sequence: TGTGCCAGCAGCACCGGTCTGAACACTGAAGCTTTCTTT.

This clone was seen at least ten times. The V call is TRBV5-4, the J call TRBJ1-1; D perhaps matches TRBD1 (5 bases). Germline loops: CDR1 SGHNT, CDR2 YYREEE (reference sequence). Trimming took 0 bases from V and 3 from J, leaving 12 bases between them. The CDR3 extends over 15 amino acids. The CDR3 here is CASSLGAQGDTEAFF. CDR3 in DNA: TGTGCCAGCAGCTTGGGGGCCCAGGGTGACACTGAAGCTTTCTTT.

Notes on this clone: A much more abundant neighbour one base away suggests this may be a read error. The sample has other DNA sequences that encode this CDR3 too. The CDR3 loop reads CASSLAGGGEQFF. The CDR3 coding sequence is TGTGCCAGCAGCCTAGCGGGAGGGGGTGAGCAGTTCTTC. This chain links TRBV7-9 with TRBJ2-1, with 12 bases lining up with TRBD2. The CDR3 runs to 13 residues. Germline-derived CDR1 and CDR2 are SEHNR and FQNEAQ (reference sequence).